This TCR beta chain was found in a study of cytomegalovirus exposure and HLA in healthy donors. Study background: Per a later analysis, the roughly 670 first-cohort and approximately 120 validation repertoires shared one platform.

CDR3 length: 16 residues. Trimming took 3 bases from V and 2 from J; bases not matched to a gene: 10. Germline V gene lookup returns CDR1 SGHNT and CDR2 YYREEE (reference sequence). The method was immunoSEQ multiplex PCR; TCRdb's version includes in-frame clones alone and lacks a portion of them. There are under 250,000 clones in the sample; more than 85% occur only once, and about 11% lies in the top ten. The sequence came from a man aged 18 to 29 in good health and CMV-seropositive. The chain employs TRBV5-4 and TRBJ1-1; 7 nucleotides agree with TRBD1. The sample consisted of PBMCs. CDR3 nucleotide sequence: TGTGCCAGCAGCTCGGGAGGAGGGGGCCAAAACACTGAAGCTTTCTTT. This codes for CASSSGGGGQNTEAFF.